The source of this TCR beta chain is a study of blood T cell repertoires in COVID-19. This CDR3 region has 18 residues. Germline CDR1 reads SEHNR; CDR2 reads FQNEAQ (reference sequence). Trimming shortened V by 5 bases and J by 0 bases, and 20 bases separated the two germline ends. Original data processing: It was from reference gene primer amplification that nucleated cell counts were estimated. Sequencing used immunoSEQ multiplex PCR; TCRdb keeps in-frame clones, though not all of them. V, J and clone size are taken as reported in that table, and D and trimming were inferred from the DNA itself. The sample holds around 320,000 clones, roughly 85% seen once.

This TCR derives from a human donor in a cohort sampled during active COVID-19. Sequenced input: peripheral blood. The genes are TRBV7-9 and TRBJ1-3; a weak D match, TRBD1 (5 bases). The CDR3 nucleotides are TGTGCCAGCAGCCATCCTAATTGGGAGGGGATCTCTGGAAACACCATATATTTT. It yields the protein CASSHPNWEGISGNTIYF.